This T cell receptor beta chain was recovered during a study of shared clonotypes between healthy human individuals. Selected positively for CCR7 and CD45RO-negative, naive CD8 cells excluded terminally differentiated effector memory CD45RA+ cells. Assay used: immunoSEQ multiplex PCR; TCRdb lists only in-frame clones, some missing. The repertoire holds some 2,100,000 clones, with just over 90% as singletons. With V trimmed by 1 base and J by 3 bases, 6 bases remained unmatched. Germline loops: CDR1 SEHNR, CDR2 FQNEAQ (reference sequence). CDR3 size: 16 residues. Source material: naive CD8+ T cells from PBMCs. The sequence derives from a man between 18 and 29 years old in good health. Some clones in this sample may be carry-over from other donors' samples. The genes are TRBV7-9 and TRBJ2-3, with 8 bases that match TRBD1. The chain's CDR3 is CASSLGTGGWTDTQYF. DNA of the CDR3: TGTGCCAGCAGCTTAGGTACAGGGGGGTGGACAGATACGCAGTATTTT.